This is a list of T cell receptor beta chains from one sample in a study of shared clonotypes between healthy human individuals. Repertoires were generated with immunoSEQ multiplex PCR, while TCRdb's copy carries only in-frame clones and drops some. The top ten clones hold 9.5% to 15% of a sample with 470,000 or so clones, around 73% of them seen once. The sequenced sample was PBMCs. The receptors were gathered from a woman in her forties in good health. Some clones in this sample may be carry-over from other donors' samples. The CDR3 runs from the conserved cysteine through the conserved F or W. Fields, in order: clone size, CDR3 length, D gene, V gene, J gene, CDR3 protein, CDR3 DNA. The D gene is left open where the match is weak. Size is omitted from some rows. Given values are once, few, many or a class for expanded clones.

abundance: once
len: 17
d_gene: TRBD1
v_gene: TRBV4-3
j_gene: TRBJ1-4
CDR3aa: CASSQGQGVATNEKLFF
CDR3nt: TGCGCCAGCAGCCAAGGACAGGGGGTAGCAACTAATGAAAAACTGTTTTTT

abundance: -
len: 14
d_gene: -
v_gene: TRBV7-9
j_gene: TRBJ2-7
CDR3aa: CASSLGPVPYEQYF
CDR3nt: TGTGCCAGCAGCTTAGGACCTGTTCCCTACGAGCAGTACTTC

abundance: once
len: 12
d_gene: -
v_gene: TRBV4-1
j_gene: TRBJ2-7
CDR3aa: CASSPSGGEQYF
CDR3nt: TGCGCCAGCAGCCCGTCCGGGGGAGAGCAGTACTTC

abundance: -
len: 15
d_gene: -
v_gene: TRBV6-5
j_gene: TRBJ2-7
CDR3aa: CASSYSLPLAYEQYF
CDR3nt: TGTGCCAGCAGTTACTCCCTGCCCCTTGCCTACGAGCAGTACTTC

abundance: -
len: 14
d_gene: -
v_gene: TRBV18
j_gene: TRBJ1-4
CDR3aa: CASSPQGQAEKLFF
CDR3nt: TGTGCCAGCTCACCCCAAGGCCAAGCTGAAAAACTGTTTTTT

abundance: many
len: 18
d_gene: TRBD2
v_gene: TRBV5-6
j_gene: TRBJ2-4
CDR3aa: CASSLTVAGGLEKNIQYF
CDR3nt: TGTGCCAGCAGCTTGACAGTAGCGGGAGGACTCGAAAAAAACATTCAGTACTTC

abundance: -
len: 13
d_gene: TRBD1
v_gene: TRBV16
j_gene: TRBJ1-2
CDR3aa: CASSRMGQYGYTF
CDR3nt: TGTGCCAGCAGCCGCATGGGACAGTATGGCTACACCTTC

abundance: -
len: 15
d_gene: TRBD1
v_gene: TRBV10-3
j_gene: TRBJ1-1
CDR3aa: CAISVEGASGTEAFF
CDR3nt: TGTGCCATCAGTGTTGAGGGGGCAAGTGGGACTGAAGCTTTCTTT

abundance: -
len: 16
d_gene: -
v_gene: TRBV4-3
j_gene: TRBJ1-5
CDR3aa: CASSQDLGESNQPQHF
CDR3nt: TGCGCCAGCAGCCAAGATCTGGGAGAGAGCAATCAGCCCCAGCATTTT

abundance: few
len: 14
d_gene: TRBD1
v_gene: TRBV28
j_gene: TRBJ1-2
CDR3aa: CASRQGAFDYGYTF
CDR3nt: TGTGCCAGCAGACAGGGGGCTTTTGACTATGGCTACACCTTC

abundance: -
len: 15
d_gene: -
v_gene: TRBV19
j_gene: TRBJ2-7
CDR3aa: CASAPGRNLAYEQYF
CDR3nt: TGTGCCAGTGCCCCGGGACGGAATCTCGCCTACGAGCAGTACTTC

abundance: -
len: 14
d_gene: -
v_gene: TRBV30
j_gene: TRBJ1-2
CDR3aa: CAGSHLETGYGYTF
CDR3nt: TGTGCCGGGAGCCATCTGGAGACAGGATATGGCTACACCTTC

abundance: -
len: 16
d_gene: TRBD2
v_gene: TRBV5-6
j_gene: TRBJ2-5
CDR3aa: CASSLEGLAGRETQHF
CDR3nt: TGTGCCAGCAGCTTGGAAGGACTAGCAGGGCGGGAGACCCAGCACTTC

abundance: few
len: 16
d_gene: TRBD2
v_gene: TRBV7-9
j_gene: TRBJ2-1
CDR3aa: CASSSSTSGSRNEQFF
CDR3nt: TGTGCCAGCAGCTCTTCTACTAGCGGGAGCAGGAATGAGCAGTTCTTC

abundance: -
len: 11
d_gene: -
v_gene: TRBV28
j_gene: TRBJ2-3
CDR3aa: CASSDRYTQYF
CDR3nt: TGTGCCAGCAGCGACCGGTATACGCAGTATTTT

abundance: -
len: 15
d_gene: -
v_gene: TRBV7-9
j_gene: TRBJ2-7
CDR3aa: CASSLVSDPNYEQYF
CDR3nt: TGTGCCAGCAGCTTAGTGTCAGACCCAAACTACGAGCAGTACTTC

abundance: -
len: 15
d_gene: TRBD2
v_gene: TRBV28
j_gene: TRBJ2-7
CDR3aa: CASSPGLAGSYEQYF
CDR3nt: TGTGCCAGCAGTCCCGGACTAGCGGGTTCCTACGAGCAGTACTTC

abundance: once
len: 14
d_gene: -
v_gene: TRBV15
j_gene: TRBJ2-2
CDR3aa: CATSSQGRTGELFF
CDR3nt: TGTGCCACCAGTAGTCAGGGGCGCACCGGGGAGCTGTTTTTT

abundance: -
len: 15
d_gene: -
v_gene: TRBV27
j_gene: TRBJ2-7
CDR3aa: CASSSSGTRVYEQYF
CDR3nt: TGTGCCAGCAGTTCCTCCGGGACCCGGGTCTACGAGCAGTACTTC

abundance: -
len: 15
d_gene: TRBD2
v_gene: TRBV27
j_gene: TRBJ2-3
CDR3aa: CASSFVTSYTDTQYF
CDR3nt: TGTGCCAGCAGTTTCGTGACTAGCTACACAGATACGCAGTATTTT

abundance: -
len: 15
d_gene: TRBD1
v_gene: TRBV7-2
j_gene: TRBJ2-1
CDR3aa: CASSSTGTGVNEQFF
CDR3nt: TGTGCCAGCAGCTCAACCGGGACAGGGGTCAATGAGCAGTTCTTC

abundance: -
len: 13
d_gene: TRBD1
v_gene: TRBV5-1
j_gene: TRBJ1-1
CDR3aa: CASSVQGNAEAFF
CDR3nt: TGCGCCAGCAGCGTACAGGGGAACGCTGAAGCTTTCTTT

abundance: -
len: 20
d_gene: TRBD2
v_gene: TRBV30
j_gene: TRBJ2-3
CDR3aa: CAWSPLFPSGRGSSTDTQYF
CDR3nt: TGTGCCTGGAGTCCTCTTTTTCCTAGCGGGAGAGGATCTAGCACAGATACGCAGTATTTT

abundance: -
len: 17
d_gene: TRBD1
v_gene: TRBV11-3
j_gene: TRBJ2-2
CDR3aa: CASSPGAGTGDTGELFF
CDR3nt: TGTGCCAGCAGCCCAGGGGCCGGGACAGGGGACACCGGGGAGCTGTTTTTT

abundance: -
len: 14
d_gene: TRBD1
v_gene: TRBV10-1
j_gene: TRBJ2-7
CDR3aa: CASQRDRVPYEQYF
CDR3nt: TGCGCCAGCCAGCGGGACAGGGTCCCCTACGAGCAGTACTTC

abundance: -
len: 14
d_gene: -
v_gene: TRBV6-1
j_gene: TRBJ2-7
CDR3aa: CASSEGGDVGRQYF
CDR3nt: TGTGCCAGCAGTGAAGGGGGTGACGTAGGACGGCAGTACTTC

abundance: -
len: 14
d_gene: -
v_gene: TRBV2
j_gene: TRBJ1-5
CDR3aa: CASSEERSNQPQHF
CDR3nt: TGTGCCAGCAGTGAAGAAAGAAGCAATCAGCCCCAGCATTTT

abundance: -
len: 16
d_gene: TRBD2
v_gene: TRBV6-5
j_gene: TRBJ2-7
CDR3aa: CASSYGAAGGAKEQYF
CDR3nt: TGTGCCAGCAGTTACGGGGCTGCGGGGGGCGCGAAAGAGCAGTACTTC

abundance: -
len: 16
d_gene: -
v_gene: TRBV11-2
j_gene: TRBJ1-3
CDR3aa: CASSRQYRSSGNTIYF
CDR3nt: TGTGCCAGCAGCCGACAGTACCGAAGCTCTGGAAACACCATATATTTT

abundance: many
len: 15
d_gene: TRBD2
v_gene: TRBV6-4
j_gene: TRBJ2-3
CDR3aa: CASSEAGGGTDTQYF
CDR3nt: TGTGCCAGCAGTGAGGCGGGAGGGGGCACAGATACGCAGTATTTT

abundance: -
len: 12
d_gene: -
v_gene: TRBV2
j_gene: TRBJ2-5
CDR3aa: CASKHFQETQYF
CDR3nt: TGTGCCAGCAAACACTTCCAAGAGACCCAGTACTTC

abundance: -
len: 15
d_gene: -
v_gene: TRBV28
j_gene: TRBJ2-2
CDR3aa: CASRRLAANTGELFF
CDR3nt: TGTGCCAGCAGACGATTGGCCGCGAACACCGGGGAGCTGTTTTTT

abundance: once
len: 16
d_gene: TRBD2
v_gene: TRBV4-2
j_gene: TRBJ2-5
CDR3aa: CASSQGLAGFQETQYF
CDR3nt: TGTGCCAGCAGCCAGGGACTAGCGGGGTTCCAAGAGACCCAGTACTTC

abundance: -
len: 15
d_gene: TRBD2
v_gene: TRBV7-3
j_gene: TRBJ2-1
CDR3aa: CASSLTLAGYNEQFF
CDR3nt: TGTGCCAGCAGCTTAACCCTAGCGGGGTACAATGAGCAGTTCTTC

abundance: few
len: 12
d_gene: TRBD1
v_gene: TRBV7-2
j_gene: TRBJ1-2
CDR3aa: CASSTRQGASFF
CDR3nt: TGTGCCAGCAGCACCAGACAGGGGGCGAGTTTCTTC

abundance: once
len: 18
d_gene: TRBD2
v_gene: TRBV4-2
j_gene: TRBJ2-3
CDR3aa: CASSQDLGVLAVTITQYF
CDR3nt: TGTGCCAGCAGCCAAGATTTAGGCGTACTAGCGGTTACTATTACGCAGTATTTT

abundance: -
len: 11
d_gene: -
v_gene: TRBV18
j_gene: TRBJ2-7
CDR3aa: CASSLSYEQYF
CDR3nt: TGTGCCAGCTCACTCTCCTACGAGCAGTACTTC

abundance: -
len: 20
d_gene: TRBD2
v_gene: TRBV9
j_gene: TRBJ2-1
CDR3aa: CASSGPGGNLPTFTYNEQFF
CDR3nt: TGTGCCAGCAGCGGACCGGGAGGGAACCTTCCCACATTTACCTACAATGAGCAGTTCTTC

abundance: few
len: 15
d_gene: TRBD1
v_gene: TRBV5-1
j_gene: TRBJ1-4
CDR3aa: CASSLEGQEAEKLFF
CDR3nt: TGCGCCAGCAGCTTAGAAGGACAGGAGGCTGAAAAACTGTTTTTT

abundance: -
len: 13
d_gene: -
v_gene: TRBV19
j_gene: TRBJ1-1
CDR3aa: CASSQQMNTEAFF
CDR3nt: TGTGCCAGTAGTCAGCAGATGAACACTGAAGCTTTCTTT

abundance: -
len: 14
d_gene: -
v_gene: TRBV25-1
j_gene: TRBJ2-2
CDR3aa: CASSEEGPTGELFF
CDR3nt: TGTGCCAGCAGTGAAGAGGGACCTACCGGGGAGCTGTTTTTT

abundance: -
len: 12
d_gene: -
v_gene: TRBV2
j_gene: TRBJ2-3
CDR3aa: CASSGLVGTQYF
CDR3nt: TGTGCCAGCAGTGGACTAGTAGGCACGCAGTATTTT

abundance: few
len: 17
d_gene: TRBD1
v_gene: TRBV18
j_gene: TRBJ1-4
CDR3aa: CASSPTKQGVPNEKLFF
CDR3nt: TGTGCCAGCTCACCAACTAAACAGGGGGTTCCTAATGAAAAACTGTTTTTT

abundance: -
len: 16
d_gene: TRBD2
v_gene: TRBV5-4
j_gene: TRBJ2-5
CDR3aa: CASSPGLAGLQETQYF
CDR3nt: TGTGCCAGCAGCCCCGGACTAGCGGGATTACAAGAGACCCAGTACTTC

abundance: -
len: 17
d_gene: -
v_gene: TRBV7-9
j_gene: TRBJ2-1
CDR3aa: CASSLGNREISYNEQFF
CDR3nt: TGTGCCAGCAGCTTAGGGAACCGGGAGATCTCCTACAATGAGCAGTTCTTC

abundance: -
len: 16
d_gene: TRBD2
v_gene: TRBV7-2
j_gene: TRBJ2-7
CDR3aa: CASSLVQLAGGDEQYF
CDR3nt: TGTGCCAGCAGCTTAGTCCAGCTAGCGGGAGGGGACGAGCAGTACTTC

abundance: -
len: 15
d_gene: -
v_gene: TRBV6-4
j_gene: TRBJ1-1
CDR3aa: CASKTEDSLNTEAFF
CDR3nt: TGTGCCAGCAAAACCGAGGACAGTTTGAACACTGAAGCTTTCTTT

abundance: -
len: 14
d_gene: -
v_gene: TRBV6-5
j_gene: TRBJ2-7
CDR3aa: CASSRDESSYEQYF
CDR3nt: TGTGCCAGCAGCCGGGACGAGAGCTCCTACGAGCAGTACTTC

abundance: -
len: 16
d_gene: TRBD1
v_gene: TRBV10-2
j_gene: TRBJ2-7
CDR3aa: CASRNPGQENSYEQYF
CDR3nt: TGCGCCAGCAGGAATCCCGGACAGGAAAACTCCTACGAGCAGTACTTC

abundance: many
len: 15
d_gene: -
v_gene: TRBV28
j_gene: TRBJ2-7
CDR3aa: CASSLWGTGSYEQYF
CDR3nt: TGTGCCAGCAGTTTATGGGGGACTGGATCCTACGAGCAGTACTTC

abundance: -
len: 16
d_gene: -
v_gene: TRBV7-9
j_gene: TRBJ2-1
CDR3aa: CASSPPLRSGANEQFF
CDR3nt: TGTGCCAGCAGCCCCCCCCTCCGCTCGGGGGCCAATGAGCAGTTCTTC

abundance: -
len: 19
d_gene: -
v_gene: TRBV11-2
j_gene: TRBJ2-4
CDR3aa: CASSSPRPGTALAKNIQYF
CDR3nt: TGTGCCAGCAGCTCTCCCCGTCCAGGGACCGCACTAGCCAAAAACATTCAGTACTTC

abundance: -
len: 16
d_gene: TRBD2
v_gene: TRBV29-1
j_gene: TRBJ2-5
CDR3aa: CSVERGLAGGKETQYF
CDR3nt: TGCAGCGTTGAACGGGGACTAGCGGGAGGAAAGGAGACCCAGTACTTC

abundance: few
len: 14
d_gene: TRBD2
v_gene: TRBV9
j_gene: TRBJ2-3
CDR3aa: CASSGLAPTDTQYF
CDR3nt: TGTGCCAGCAGCGGACTAGCGCCCACAGATACGCAGTATTTT

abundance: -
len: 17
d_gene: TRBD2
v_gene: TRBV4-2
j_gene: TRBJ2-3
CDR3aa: CASSQGAVAGAVDTQYF
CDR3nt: TGTGCCAGCAGCCAAGGGGCGGTAGCGGGAGCCGTAGATACGCAGTATTTT